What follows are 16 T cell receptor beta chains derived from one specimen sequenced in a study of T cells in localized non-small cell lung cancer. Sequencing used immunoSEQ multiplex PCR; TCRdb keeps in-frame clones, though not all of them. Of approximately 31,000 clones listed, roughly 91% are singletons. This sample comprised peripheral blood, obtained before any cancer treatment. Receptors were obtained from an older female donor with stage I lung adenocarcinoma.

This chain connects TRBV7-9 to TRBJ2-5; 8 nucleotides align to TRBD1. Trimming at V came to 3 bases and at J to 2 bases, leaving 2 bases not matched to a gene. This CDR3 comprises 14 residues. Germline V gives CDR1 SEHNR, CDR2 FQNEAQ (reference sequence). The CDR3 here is CASSFRTGQETQYF. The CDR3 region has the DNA TGTGCCAGCAGCTTTAGGACAGGGCAAGAGACCCAGTACTTC.

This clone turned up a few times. In nucleotides, the CDR3 is TGTGCCAGCAGCCGGGGGGGACTATCTTACAATGAGCAGTTCTTC. Its translation is CASSRGGLSYNEQFF. This chain uses TRBV5-4 with TRBJ2-1, with 8 positions matching TRBD2. Germline lookup yields CDR1 SGHNT and CDR2 YYREEE (reference sequence). The CDR3 is 15 amino acids. V lost 4 bases to trimming and J lost 4 bases; unmatched junction nucleotides: 7. Based on the CDR3 plus reference TRBV5-4 and TRBJ2-1, the full variable domain is ETGVTQSPTHLIKTRGQQVTLRCSSQSGHNTVSWYQQALGQGPQFIFQYYREEENGRGNFPPRFSGLQFPNYSSELNVNALELDDSALYLCASSRGGLSYNEQFFGPGTRLTVL.

CDR3 amino acids: CASSLGTVHDYGYTF. CDR3 nucleotide sequence: TGCGCCAGCAGCTTGGGGACGGTACACGACTATGGCTACACCTTC. The chain couples TRBV5-1 to TRBJ1-2, with D unresolved. V lost 0 bases and J lost 3, with 12 bases in between. Germline loops: CDR1 SGHRS, CDR2 YFSETQ. CDR3 length: 15 amino acids.

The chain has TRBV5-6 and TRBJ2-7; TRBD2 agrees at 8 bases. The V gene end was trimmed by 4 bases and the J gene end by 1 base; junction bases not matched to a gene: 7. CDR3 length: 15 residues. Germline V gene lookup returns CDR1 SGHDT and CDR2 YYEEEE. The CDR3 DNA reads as TGTGCCAGCAGCCGAGGACTAGCAGTTTCCTACGAGCAGTACTTC. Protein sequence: CASSRGLAVSYEQYF.

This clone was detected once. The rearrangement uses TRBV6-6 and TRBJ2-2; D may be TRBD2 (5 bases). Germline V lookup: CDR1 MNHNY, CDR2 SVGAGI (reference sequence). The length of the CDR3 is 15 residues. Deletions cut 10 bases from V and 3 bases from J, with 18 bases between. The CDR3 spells CATKIPGFDTGELFF. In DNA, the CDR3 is TGTGCCACCAAAATCCCGGGGTTTGACACCGGGGAGCTGTTTTTT.

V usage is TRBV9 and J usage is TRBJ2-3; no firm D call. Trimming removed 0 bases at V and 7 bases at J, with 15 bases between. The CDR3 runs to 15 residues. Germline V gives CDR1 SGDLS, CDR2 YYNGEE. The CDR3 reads CASSVDLSRVHTQYF. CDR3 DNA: TGTGCCAGCAGCGTAGACCTAAGTCGCGTCCATACGCAGTATTTT.

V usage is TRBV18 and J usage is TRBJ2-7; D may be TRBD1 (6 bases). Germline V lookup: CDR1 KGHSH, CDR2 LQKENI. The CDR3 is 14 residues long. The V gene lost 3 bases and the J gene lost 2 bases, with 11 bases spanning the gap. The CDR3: CASSPGDTAYEQYF. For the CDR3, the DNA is TGTGCCAGCTCACCTGGGGACACCGCCTACGAGCAGTACTTC.

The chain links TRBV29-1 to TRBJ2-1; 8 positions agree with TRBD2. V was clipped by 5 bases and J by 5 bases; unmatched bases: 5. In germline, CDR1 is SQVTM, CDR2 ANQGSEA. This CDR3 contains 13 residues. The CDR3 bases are TGCAGCGTTCGACTAGCGCCTGACAATGAGCAGTTCTTC. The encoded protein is CSVRLAPDNEQFF.

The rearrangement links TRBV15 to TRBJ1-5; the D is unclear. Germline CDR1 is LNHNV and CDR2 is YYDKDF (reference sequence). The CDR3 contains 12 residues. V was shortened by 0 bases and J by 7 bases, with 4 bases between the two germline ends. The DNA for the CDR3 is TGTGCCACCAGCAGAGATGGGCAGCCCCAGCATTTT. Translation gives CATSRDGQPQHF.

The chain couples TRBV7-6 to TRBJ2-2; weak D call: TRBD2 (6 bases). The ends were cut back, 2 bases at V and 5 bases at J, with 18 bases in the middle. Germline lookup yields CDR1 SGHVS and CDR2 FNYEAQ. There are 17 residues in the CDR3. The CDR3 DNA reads TGTGCCAGCAGCTTAAGTAGGGACTCCCTCTTTACCGGGGAGCTGTTTTTT. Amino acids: CASSLSRDSLFTGELFF.

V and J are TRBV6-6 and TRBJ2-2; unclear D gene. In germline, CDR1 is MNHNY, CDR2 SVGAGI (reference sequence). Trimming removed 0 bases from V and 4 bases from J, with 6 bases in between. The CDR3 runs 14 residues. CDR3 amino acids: CASSYSMITGELFF. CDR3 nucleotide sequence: TGTGCCAGCAGTTACTCGATGATCACCGGGGAGCTGTTTTTT.

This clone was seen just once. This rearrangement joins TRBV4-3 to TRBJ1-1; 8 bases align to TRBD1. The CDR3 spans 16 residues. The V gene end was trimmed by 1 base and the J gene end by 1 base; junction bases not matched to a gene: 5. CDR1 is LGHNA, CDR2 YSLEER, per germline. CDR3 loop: CASSQAFGQGNTEAFF. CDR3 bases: TGCGCCAGCAGCCAAGCTTTCGGACAGGGGAACACTGAAGCTTTCTTT.

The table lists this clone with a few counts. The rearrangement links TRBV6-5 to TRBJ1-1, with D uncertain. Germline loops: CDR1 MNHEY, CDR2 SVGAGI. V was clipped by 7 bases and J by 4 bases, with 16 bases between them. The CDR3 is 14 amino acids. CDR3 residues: CASTLRPESTEAFF. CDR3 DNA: TGTGCCAGCACCCTTAGGCCGGAGTCCACTGAAGCTTTCTTT.

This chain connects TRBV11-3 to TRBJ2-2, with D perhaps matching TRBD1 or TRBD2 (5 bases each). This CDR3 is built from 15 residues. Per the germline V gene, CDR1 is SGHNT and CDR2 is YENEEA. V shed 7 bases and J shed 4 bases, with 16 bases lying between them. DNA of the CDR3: TGTGCCAGCACCCGGGGCGGAGAGGTCACCGGGGAGCTGTTTTTT. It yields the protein CASTRGGEVTGELFF.

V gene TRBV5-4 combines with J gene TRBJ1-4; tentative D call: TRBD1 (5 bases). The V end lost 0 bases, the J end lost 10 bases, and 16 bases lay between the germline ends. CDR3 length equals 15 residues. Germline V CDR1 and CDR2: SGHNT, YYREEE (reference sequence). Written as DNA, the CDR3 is TGTGCCAGCAGCTTGGCCGTAGACCCTAGGGGAAAACTGTTTTTT. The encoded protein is CASSLAVDPRGKLFF.

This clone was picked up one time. DNA of the CDR3: TGTGCCAGCAGCCGCCGGACAGGGGATTTTACCGGGGAGCTGTTTTTT. Translated: CASSRRTGDFTGELFF. The gene calls are TRBV7-7 and TRBJ2-2; 9 bases line up with TRBD1. J lost 5 bases, V lost 5 bases, and 9 bases had no gene match. Germline V CDR1 and CDR2: SSHAT, FNYEAQ (reference sequence). The CDR3 contains 16 residues.